Shown below are 5 T cell receptor beta chains from a single sample sequenced in a study of blood T cell repertoires in COVID-19. The assay was immunoSEQ multiplex PCR, and TCRdb's table has in-frame clones only and misses some. The table shows about 140,000 clones, with about 77% occurring only once. The material sequenced was peripheral blood. These receptors were taken from a woman aged 45-65 years with active or convalescent COVID-19.

In this sample, this clone turned up a few times. This sequence joins TRBV16 and TRBJ2-3, with 11 bases fitting TRBD1. The CDR3 totals 19 residues. Trimming at V came to 2 bases and at J to 1 base, leaving 11 bases not matched to a gene. The germline gives CDR1 KGHSY, CDR2 FQNENV. CDR3 residues: CASSQTHWDRGYGTDTQYF. DNA for the CDR3: TGTGCCAGCAGCCAAACCCACTGGGACAGGGGGTATGGCACAGATACGCAGTATTTT. Together with reference TRBV16 and TRBJ2-3, the CDR3 gives the full variable domain: GEEVAQTPKHLVRGEGQKAKLYCAPIKGHSYVFWYQQVLKNEFKFLISFQNENVFDETGMPKERFSAKCLPNSPCSLEIQATKLEDSAVYFCASSQTHWDRGYGTDTQYFGPGTRLTVL.

This sequence joins TRBV4-3 and TRBJ2-3; TRBD2 matches 7 bases. With V trimmed by 0 bases and J by 2 bases, 2 bases remained unmatched. Germline loops: CDR1 LGHNA, CDR2 YSLEER. The CDR3 extends over 15 amino acids. The CDR3 reads CASSQDLAATDTQYF. In nucleotides, the CDR3 is TGCGCCAGCAGCCAAGATCTAGCGGCCACAGATACGCAGTATTTT.

CDR3 protein: CASTGQGPSLDSGNTIYF. The CDR3 DNA sequence: TGTGCCAGCACTGGACAGGGGCCCTCCCTAGACTCTGGAAACACCATATATTTT. The V gene is TRBV2, the J gene TRBJ1-3; 9 bases match TRBD1. The ends lost 7 bases at V and 0 bases at J; junction bases unmatched: 13. The CDR3 totals 18 residues. CDR1 SNHLY and CDR2 FYNNEI come from the germline V gene.

A single count supports this clone. The chain recombines TRBV29-1 with TRBJ1-1, with 8 bases that match TRBD1. This CDR3 comprises 15 residues. After removal of 5 bases from V and 1 base from J, the junction contained 9 bases not matched to a gene. Germline lookup yields CDR1 SQVTM and CDR2 ANQGSEA. The CDR3 region has the DNA TGCAGCGTTTACGACAGGGGCCTCCAGAACACTGAAGCTTTCTTT. As protein: CSVYDRGLQNTEAFF.

The V and J genes are TRBV27 and TRBJ1-6; 8 nucleotides line up with TRBD1. V gave up 5 bases and J gave up 10 bases; unmatched junction bases: 7. Germline V gives CDR1 MNHEY, CDR2 SMNVEV (reference sequence). The CDR3 runs 14 residues. The DNA of the CDR3 is TGTGCCAGCAGTACCCCGGACAGGGACTCACCCCTCCACTTT. Amino acids: CASSTPDRDSPLHF.